These 7 T cell receptor beta chains originate from one sample sequenced in a study of CD8 T cells in ankylosing spondylitis. TCRdb itself ran the 5' RACE reads through MiXCR, one entry per CDR3 protein. The sample lists 50,000 to 70,000 distinct CDR3 sequences, over 5% seen once, with approximately 5% in the top ten. The sequenced material came from synovial fluid, either unsorted or a sorted T cell fraction (not recorded which). The receptors originated from a male donor with ankylosing spondylitis.

This clonotype was recorded at least ten times. V and J are TRBV9 and TRBJ2-1; D might be TRBD1 (6 bases). Trimming cost V 0 bases and J 9 bases, with 10 bases left between them. The germline V gene encodes CDR1 SGDLS and CDR2 YYNGEE. This CDR3 comprises 13 residues. In DNA, the CDR3 is TGTGCCAGCAGCGTAGGCACAGGGTCTGAGCAGTTCTTC. Translation gives CASSVGTGSEQFF.

This clonotype was counted ten times or more. The V gene is TRBV7-2, the J gene TRBJ2-3, with a possible D match to TRBD2 (5 bases). The V and J ends lost 3 bases and 2 bases respectively, with 12 bases between them. This CDR3 comprises 15 residues. Germline V lookup: CDR1 SGHTA, CDR2 FQGNSA. CDR3 residues: CASSFKAESTDTQYF. DNA for the CDR3: TGTGCCAGCAGCTTCAAAGCGGAGTCCACAGATACGCAGTATTTT.

This clonotype was seen ten or more times. One end of the junction varies from germline; a read error may be responsible. The chain couples TRBV7-9 to TRBJ2-7; 10 nucleotides align to TRBD2. Per germline, CDR1 SEHNR and CDR2 FQNEAQ (reference sequence). This CDR3 contains 12 residues. The CDR3 sequence: CASSLAGEEQYF. The CDR3 DNA reads TGTGCCAGCAGCCTAGCGGGAGAGGAGCAGTACTTC.

This clonotype was counted between two and nine times. J is TRBJ1-5 and V is TRBV6-2 or TRBV6-3; D may be TRBD1 (6 bases). CDR3 length equals 13 residues. From germline, CDR1 is MNHEY and CDR2 SVGEGT. The ends were cut back, 7 bases at V and 4 bases at J, with 11 bases in the middle. The CDR3 loop reads CASNNRDNQPQHF. CDR3 DNA sequence: TGTGCCAGCAATAACAGGGATAATCAGCCCCAGCATTTT.

This clonotype appeared a few times. The rearrangement links TRBV20-1 to TRBJ1-4; TRBD1 aligns across 7 bases. Germline CDR1 and CDR2: DFQATT and SNEGSKA (reference sequence). CDR3 length equals 15 residues. Unmatched junction bases numbered 9, after V lost 0 bases and J lost 8 bases. The CDR3 sequence: CSARDPSQGDEKLFF. The CDR3 DNA follows: TGCAGTGCTAGAGACCCATCCCAGGGGGACGAAAAACTGTTTTTT.

This chain joins TRBV5-4 and TRBJ2-7; the match to TRBD2 covers 12 bases. The trim removed 4 bases at V and 0 bases at J, leaving 8 bases unmatched. The germline V gene encodes CDR1 SGHNT and CDR2 YYREEE (reference sequence). CDR3 length: 17 residues. CDR3 residues: CASSQRRLAGDSYEQYF. The CDR3 nucleotides are TGTGCCAGCAGCCAGAGGCGACTAGCGGGAGACTCCTACGAGCAGTACTTC. Supplemented by reference TRBV5-4 and TRBJ2-7, the full variable domain reads ETGVTQSPTHLIKTRGQQVTLRCSSQSGHNTVSWYQQALGQGPQFIFQYYREEENGRGNFPPRFSGLQFPNYSSELNVNALELDDSALYLCASSQRRLAGDSYEQYFGPGTRLTVT.

Many counts were recorded for this clonotype. This chain uses TRBV7-2 with TRBJ2-7; 7 bases are a match to TRBD2. Germline V gene data show CDR1 as SGHTA and CDR2 as FQGNSA. This CDR3 has 16 amino acids. J lost 5 bases, V lost 5 bases, and 15 bases had no gene match. DNA of the CDR3: TGTGCCAGCAGCCTTGGACTAGTTAGGTCGGGCGACGAGCAGTACTTC. Translation: CASSLGLVRSGDEQYF.